This is a list of T cell receptor beta chains from one sample in a study of cytomegalovirus exposure and HLA in healthy donors. Libraries were prepared by immunoSEQ multiplex PCR; TCRdb keeps only in-frame clonotypes and omits some of them. There are about 180,000 clones in the sample; 82% occur only once, and 1.5% lies in the top ten. The sample was PBMCs. These TCRs come from a man aged 35 to 55 in good health and CMV-seronegative. Each CDR3 is given with its conserved first and last residue. A D gene is named only where the DNA matches it firmly. Size tells how often a clone was seen (once, few, many) or the class of an expanded clone, and some rows leave it out.

>.|.|TRBV7-2|TRBJ2-2
TGTGCCAGCAGCTTAGCCCTGAACACCGGGGAGCTGTTTTTT
CASSLALNTGELFF
>.|.|TRBV11-3|TRBJ2-5
TGTGCCAGCAGCTTAGATCCGGGCCCCGCGGGAGAGACCCAGTACTTC
CASSLDPGPAGETQYF
>.|.|TRBV14|TRBJ1-3
TGTGCCAGCAGCCATAGTGGAAACACCATATATTTT
CASSHSGNTIYF
>.|.|TRBV2|TRBJ2-7
TGTGCCAGCAGTGACAGCGGTTCCTACGAGCAGTACTTC
CASSDSGSYEQYF
>few|TRBD1|TRBV9|TRBJ1-2
TGTGCCAGCAGCCTACCCGCGGGACAGGGGCACTATGGCTACACCTTC
CASSLPAGQGHYGYTF
>.|.|TRBV9|TRBJ2-7
TGTGCCAGCAGCCCCGCCCCGTGGGAGTCATACGAGCAGTACTTC
CASSPAPWESYEQYF
>.|TRBD1|TRBV27|TRBJ1-1
TGTGCCAGCAGTCCCAACAGGGGGCGGGGGAACACTGAAGCTTTCTTT
CASSPNRGRGNTEAFF
>once|TRBD2|TRBV19|TRBJ2-7
TGTGCCAGTAGTATGTTACTAGCGGGGGCCGACGAGCAGTACTTC
CASSMLLAGADEQYF
>.|.|TRBV30|TRBJ1-2
TGTGCCTGGAGTATACCGAACCTATTATTAAAGAGGGACTATGGCTACACCTTC
CAWSIPNLLLKRDYGYTF
>.|TRBD1|TRBV5-1|TRBJ1-6
TGCGCCAGCAGGGGGGACAGGGTTGATTCACCCCTCCACTTT
CASRGDRVDSPLHF
>.|.|TRBV18|TRBJ1-4
TGTGCCAGCTCAAGCGACAGAACCCACGAAAAACTGTTTTTT
CASSSDRTHEKLFF
>.|TRBD1|TRBV6-6|TRBJ1-1
TGTGCCAGCAGTTACTCGGACAGGGAAGCTTTCTTT
CASSYSDREAFF
>.|.|TRBV2|TRBJ1-1
TGTCTTACAAGGGGGGGGACTGAAGCTTTCTTT
CLTRGGTEAFF
>.|.|TRBV30|TRBJ1-1
TGTGCCTGGAGTGTAACCGGGATATTGAACACTGAAGCTTTCTTT
CAWSVTGILNTEAFF
>.|TRBD1|TRBV28|TRBJ2-5
TGTGCCAGCAGCTCGGACAGGGGGAGGGAGACCCAGTACTTC
CASSSDRGRETQYF
>.|TRBD2|TRBV7-9|TRBJ2-5
TGTGCCAGCAGACGGGGGGAGCAAGAGACCCAGTACTTC
CASRRGEQETQYF
>.|.|TRBV9|TRBJ1-5
TGTGCCAGCAGCGTAGAGGTTGGAGGGCCCCAGCATTTT
CASSVEVGGPQHF
>.|TRBD1|TRBV9|TRBJ1-2
TGTGCCAGCAGCGCCAACAGGGGATACTATGGCTACACCTTC
CASSANRGYYGYTF
>.|.|TRBV11-3|TRBJ2-3
TGTGCCAGCAGCTTAGGGGGAGGCACAGATACGCAGTATTTT
CASSLGGGTDTQYF
>few|.|TRBV28|TRBJ2-4
TGTGCCAGCAGTACCACTTGGAGGGGCGCCAAAAACATTCAGTACTTC
CASSTTWRGAKNIQYF
>once|.|TRBV6-1|TRBJ2-2
TGTGCCAGCAGTGGCCGGCTAGCGTCGAACACCGGGGAGCTGTTTTTT
CASSGRLASNTGELFF
>.|.|TRBV6-1|TRBJ2-2
TGTGCCAGCTTCGAACAGGGGAACACCGGGGAGCTGTTTTTT
CASFEQGNTGELFF
>.|.|TRBV4-3|TRBJ1-4
TGCGCCAGCAGCCAAGATATAAAACACGAAAAACTGTTTTTT
CASSQDIKHEKLFF
>.|.|TRBV7-9|TRBJ1-5
TGTGCCAGCACCCAAGGGGGGGGCGTAAATCAGCCCCAGCATTTT
CASTQGGGVNQPQHF
>.|TRBD1|TRBV28|TRBJ1-2
TGTGCCAGCAGAAGAACAGGGGGAGCCTATGGCTACACCTTC
CASRRTGGAYGYTF
>.|TRBD2|TRBV11-2|TRBJ2-3
TGTGCCAGCGGGGGTCTAGCGGGGGGTCCCACAGATACGCAGTATTTT
CASGGLAGGPTDTQYF
>.|.|TRBV4-1|TRBJ2-7
TGCGCCAGCAGCCAGGGACTTGTCTCCTACGAGCAGTACTTC
CASSQGLVSYEQYF
>.|TRBD1|TRBV11-2|TRBJ2-7
TGTGCCAGCAGCTCGTGGGACAGGGAGGTCGGGGCTGGGTACTTC
CASSSWDREVGAGYF
>.|TRBD2|TRBV6-1|TRBJ2-7
TGTGCCAGCAGTGCCTCCGGGACTAGCGGTCTTTACGAGCAGTACTTC
CASSASGTSGLYEQYF
>.|TRBD2|TRBV6-5|TRBJ2-3
TGTGCCAGCAGTACTAGCGGTCAAACGCAGTATTTT
CASSTSGQTQYF
>.|TRBD1|TRBV15|TRBJ1-1
TGTGCCACCTCTGAGGAGGGACAGAGGAACACTGAAGCTTTCTTT
CATSEEGQRNTEAFF
>.|.|TRBV28|TRBJ2-5
TGTGCCAGCAGTCCGGACACCGCTAGGCTGCTGTACTTC
CASSPDTARLLYF
>.|.|TRBV5-6|TRBJ1-4
TGTGCCAGCCTACTGGCGGGGGCGCCTGAAAAACTGTTTTTT
CASLLAGAPEKLFF
>.|TRBD1|TRBV7-6|TRBJ1-5
TGTGCCAGCAGGGATCGACAGGGGGCTCGGCAGCCCCAGCATTTT
CASRDRQGARQPQHF
>.|TRBD2|TRBV7-3|TRBJ2-2
TGTGCCAGCAGCTTCGCGGGACTAGCGGGGGCCGGGGAGCTGTTTTTT
CASSFAGLAGAGELFF
>.|.|TRBV19|TRBJ1-6
TGTGCCAGTAAATTCAGCTCCTATAATTCACCCCTCCACTTT
CASKFSSYNSPLHF